These T cell receptor beta chains were read from a single sample in a study of PD-1 blockade in classical Hodgkin lymphoma. Method: immunoSEQ multiplex PCR; TCRdb's copy keeps in-frame clones and lacks some. The sample includes 30,000 or so clones, more than 80% seen only once; the top ten take approximately 0.23%. Sequencing used CD4+ T cells from blood, obtained at baseline. Every receptor here comes from a human donor with classical Hodgkin lymphoma. CDR3s include the opening cysteine and the closing phenylalanine or tryptophan. The order of the fields is CDR3 protein, CDR3 DNA, clone size, D gene, J gene, V gene. D genes are given only for firm matches. Rows may omit the clone size; those that give it use once, few, many or a size class.

CASSPQRQSGKEKLFF TGTGCCAGCTCACCACAACGACAGTCAGGGAAAGAAAAACTGTTTTTT . . TRBJ1-4 TRBV18
CSVEVVGLAEETQYF TGCAGCGTTGAAGTCGTCGGACTAGCGGAAGAGACCCAGTACTTC . TRBD2 TRBJ2-5 TRBV29-1
CASSLASNANTGELFF TGCGCCAGCAGCTTGGCCAGTAACGCGAACACCGGGGAGCTGTTTTTT . . TRBJ2-2 TRBV5-1
CASSPIDTEAFF TGTGCCAGCAGCCCGATAGACACTGAAGCTTTCTTT few . TRBJ1-1 TRBV7-9
CASSKGGPGPVCPEAFF TGTGCCAGCAGCAAAGGCGGTCCAGGACCTGTCTGCCCTGAAGCTTTCTTT . . TRBJ1-1 TRBV21-1
CASSLERYEQYF TGTGCCAGCAGCCTAGAACGCTACGAGCAGTACTTC . . TRBJ2-7 TRBV5-4
CASHGGAYEQYF TGTGCCTCTCATGGGGGGGCCTACGAGCAGTACTTC once TRBD2 TRBJ2-7 TRBV30
CASSAWDRGITLVGTDTQYF TGTGCCAGTAGTGCCTGGGACAGGGGCATAACCCTGGTTGGCACAGATACGCAGTATTTT . TRBD1 TRBJ2-3 TRBV19
CASSPGTSGGRITQYF TGTGCCAGCAGCCCCGGGACTAGCGGGGGCCGGATCACGCAGTATTTT . TRBD2 TRBJ2-3 TRBV28
CASSQIAGRDNEQFF TGTGCCAGCAGCCAGATAGCGGGAAGAGACAATGAGCAGTTCTTC once TRBD2 TRBJ2-1 TRBV11-2
CASSLIQRDPYEQYF TGTGCCAGCAGCTTGATCCAGCGGGACCCCTACGAGCAGTACTTC . TRBD2 TRBJ2-7 TRBV5-6
CASSPGGSYEQYF TGTGCCAGCTCACCCGGCGGATCCTACGAGCAGTACTTC . . TRBJ2-7 TRBV18
CASCQTSYQETQYF TGTGCCAGCTGTCAGACTAGCTACCAAGAGACCCAGTACTTC few TRBD2 TRBJ2-5 TRBV18
CASSLEGNTGELFF TGCGCCAGCAGCTTGGAGGGGAACACCGGGGAGCTGTTTTTT . . TRBJ2-2 TRBV5-1
CASTPSPETKLYNEQFF TGTGCCAGCACCCCCTCTCCCGAGACAAAGCTTTACAATGAGCAGTTCTTC once . TRBJ2-1 TRBV7-9
CASSPEANEKLFF TGTGCCAGCTCACCAGAAGCTAATGAAAAACTGTTTTTT . . TRBJ1-4 TRBV18